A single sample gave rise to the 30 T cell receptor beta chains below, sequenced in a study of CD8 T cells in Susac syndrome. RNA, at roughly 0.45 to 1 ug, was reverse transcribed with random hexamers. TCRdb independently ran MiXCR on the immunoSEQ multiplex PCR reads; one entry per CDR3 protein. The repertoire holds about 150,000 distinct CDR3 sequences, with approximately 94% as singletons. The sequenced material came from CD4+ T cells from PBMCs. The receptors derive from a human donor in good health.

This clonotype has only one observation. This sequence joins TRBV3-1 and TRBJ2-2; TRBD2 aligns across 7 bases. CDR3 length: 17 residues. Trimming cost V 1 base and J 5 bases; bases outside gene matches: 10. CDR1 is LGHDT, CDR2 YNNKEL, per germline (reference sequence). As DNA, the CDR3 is TGTGCCAGCAGCCAAGTGGCTAGGGGCGGGAGAACCGGGGAGCTGTTTTTT. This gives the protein CASSQVARGGRTGELFF.

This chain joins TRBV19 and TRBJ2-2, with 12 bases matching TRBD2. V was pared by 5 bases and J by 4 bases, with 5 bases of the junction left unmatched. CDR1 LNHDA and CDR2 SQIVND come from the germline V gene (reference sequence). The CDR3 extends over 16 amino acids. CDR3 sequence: CASSVSSGRGTGELFF. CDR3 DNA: TGTGCCAGTAGTGTTTCTAGCGGGAGGGGCACCGGGGAGCTGTTTTTT.

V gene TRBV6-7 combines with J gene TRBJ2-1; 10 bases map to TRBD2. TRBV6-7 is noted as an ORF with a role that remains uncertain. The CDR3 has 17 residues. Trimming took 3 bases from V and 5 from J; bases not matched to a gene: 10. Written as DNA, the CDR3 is TGTGCCAGCAGTTATCCCTGGGGCAGCGGGAGGGACAATGAGCAGTTCTTC. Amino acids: CASSYPWGSGRDNEQFF.

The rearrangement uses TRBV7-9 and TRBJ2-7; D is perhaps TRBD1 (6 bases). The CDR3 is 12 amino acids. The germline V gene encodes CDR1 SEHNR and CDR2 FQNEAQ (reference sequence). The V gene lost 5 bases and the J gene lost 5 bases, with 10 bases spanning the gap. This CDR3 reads CASSHGDNEQYF. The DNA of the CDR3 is TGTGCCAGCAGCCACGGGGACAACGAGCAGTACTTC.

The CDR3: CASSLGLAGPNTGELFF. The CDR3, as DNA: TGTGCCAGCAGTTTAGGGCTAGCGGGCCCGAACACCGGGGAGCTGTTTTTT. This chain connects TRBV27 to TRBJ2-2; the match to TRBD2 covers 8 bases. The junction had 5 bases not matched to a gene; V was cut back by 2 bases and J by 0 bases. Germline V lookup: CDR1 MNHEY, CDR2 SMNVEV (reference sequence). The CDR3 contains 17 residues.

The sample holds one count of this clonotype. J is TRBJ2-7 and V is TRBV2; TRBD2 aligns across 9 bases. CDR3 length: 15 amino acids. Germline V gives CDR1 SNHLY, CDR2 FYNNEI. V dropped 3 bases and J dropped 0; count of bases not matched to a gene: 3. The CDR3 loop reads CASSDLAGSSYEQYF. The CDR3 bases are TGTGCCAGCAGTGATCTAGCGGGGAGCTCCTACGAGCAGTACTTC.

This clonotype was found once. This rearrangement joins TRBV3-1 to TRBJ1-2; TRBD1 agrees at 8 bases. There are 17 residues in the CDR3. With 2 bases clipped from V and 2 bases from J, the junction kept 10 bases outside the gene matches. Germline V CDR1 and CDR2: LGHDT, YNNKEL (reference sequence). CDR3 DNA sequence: TGTGCCAGCAGCCAACTAGGGACAGGAGTCCGAAACTATGGCTACACCTTC. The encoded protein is CASSQLGTGVRNYGYTF.

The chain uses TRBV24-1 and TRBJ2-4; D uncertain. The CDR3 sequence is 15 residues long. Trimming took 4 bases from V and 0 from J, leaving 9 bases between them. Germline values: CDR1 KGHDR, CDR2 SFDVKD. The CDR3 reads CATSDPGIAKNIQYF. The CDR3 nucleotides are TGTGCCACCAGTGACCCGGGTATAGCCAAAAACATTCAGTACTTC.

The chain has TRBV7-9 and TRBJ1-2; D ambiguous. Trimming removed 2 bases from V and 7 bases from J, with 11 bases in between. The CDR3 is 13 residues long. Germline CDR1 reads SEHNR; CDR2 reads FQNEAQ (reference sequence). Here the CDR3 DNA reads TGTGCCAGCAGCTTAAGGGAGGGATTTGGCTACACCTTC. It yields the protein CASSLREGFGYTF.

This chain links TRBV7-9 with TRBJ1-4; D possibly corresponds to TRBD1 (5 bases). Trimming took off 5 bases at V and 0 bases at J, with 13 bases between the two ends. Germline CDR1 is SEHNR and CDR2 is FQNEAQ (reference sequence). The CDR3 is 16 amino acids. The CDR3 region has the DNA TGTGCCAGCAGCCAAGGGGCAACAGCAACTAATGAAAAACTGTTTTTT. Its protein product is CASSQGATATNEKLFF.

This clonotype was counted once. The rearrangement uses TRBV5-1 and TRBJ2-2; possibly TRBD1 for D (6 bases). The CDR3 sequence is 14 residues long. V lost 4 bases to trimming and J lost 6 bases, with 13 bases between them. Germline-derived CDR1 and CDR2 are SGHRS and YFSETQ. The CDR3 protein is CASSQARGAGELFF. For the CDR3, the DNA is TGCGCCAGCAGCCAGGCCAGGGGCGCCGGGGAGCTGTTTTTT.

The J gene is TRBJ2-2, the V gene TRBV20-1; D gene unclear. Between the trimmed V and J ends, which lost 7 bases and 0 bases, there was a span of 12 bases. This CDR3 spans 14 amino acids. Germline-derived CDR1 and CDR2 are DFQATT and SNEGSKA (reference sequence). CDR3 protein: CSGTTPTNTGELFF. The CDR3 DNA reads TGCAGTGGTACCACCCCCACGAACACCGGGGAGCTGTTTTTT.

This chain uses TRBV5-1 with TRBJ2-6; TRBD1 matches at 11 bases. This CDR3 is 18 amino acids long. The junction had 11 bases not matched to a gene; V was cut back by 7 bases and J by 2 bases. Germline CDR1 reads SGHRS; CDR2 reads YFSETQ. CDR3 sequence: CASLAYGQGAAGANVLTF. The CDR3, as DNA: TGCGCCAGCCTCGCGTATGGACAGGGGGCGGCTGGGGCCAACGTCCTGACTTTC.

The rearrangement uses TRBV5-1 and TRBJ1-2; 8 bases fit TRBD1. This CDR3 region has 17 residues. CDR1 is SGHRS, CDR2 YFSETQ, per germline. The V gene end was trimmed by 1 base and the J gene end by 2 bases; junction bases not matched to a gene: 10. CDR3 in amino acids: CASSLSKQGQANYGYTF. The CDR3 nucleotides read TGCGCCAGCAGCTTGTCGAAACAGGGACAGGCCAACTATGGCTACACCTTC.

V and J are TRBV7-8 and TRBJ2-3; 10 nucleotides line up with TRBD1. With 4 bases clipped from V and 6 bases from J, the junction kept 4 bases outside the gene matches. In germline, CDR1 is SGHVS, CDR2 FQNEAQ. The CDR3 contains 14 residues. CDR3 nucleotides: TGTGCCAGCAGCTGGGACAGGGGAGGGGATACGCAGTATTTT. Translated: CASSWDRGGDTQYF.

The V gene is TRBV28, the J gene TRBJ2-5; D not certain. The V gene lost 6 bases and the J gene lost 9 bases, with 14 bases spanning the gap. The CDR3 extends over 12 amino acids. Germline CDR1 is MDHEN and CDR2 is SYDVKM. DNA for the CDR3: TGTGCCAGCAGCACTGCCCGGCTGGCCCAGTACTTC. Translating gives CASSTARLAQYF.

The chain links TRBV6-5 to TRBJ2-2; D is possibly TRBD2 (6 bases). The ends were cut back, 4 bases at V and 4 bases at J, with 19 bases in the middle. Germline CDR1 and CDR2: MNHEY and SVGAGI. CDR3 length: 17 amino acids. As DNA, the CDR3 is TGTGCCAGCAGTTTTAGGGCCCTGTCGGAGGGCACCGGGGAGCTGTTTTTT. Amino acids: CASSFRALSEGTGELFF.

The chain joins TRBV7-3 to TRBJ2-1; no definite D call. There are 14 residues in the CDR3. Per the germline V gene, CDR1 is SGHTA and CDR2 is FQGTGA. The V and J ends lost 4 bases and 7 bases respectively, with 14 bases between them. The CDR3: CASSSTPAINEQFF. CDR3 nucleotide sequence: TGTGCCAGCAGCTCCACCCCGGCCATTAATGAGCAGTTCTTC.

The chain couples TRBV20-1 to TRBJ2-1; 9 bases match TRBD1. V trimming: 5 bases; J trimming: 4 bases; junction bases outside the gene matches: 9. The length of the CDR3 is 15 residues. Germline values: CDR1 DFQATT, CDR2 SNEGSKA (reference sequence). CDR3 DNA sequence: TGCAGTGCTCGTCCGGGACAGGGTTCTTACAATGAGCAGTTCTTC. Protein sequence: CSARPGQGSYNEQFF.

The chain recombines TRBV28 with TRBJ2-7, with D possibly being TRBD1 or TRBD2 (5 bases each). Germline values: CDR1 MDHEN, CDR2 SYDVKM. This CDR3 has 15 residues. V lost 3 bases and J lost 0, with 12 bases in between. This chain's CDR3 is CASSFGAFNSYEQYF. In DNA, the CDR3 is TGTGCCAGCAGTTTCGGGGCTTTCAACTCCTACGAGCAGTACTTC.

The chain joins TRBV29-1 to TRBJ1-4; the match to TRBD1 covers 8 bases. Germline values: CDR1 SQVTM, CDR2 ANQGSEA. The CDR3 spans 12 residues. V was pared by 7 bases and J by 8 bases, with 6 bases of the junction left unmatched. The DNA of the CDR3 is TGCAGCGCTAGGACAGGGACCGAAAAACTGTTTTTT. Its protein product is CSARTGTEKLFF. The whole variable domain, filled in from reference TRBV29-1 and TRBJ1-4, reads SAVISQKPSRDICQRGTSLTIQCQVDSQVTMMFWYRQQPGQSLTLIATANQGSEATYESGFVIDKFPISRPNLTFSTLTVSNMSPEDSSIYLCSARTGTEKLFFGSGTQLSVL.

This CDR3 is CASSQTWHIGSYNEQFF. CDR3 DNA: TGTGCCAGCAGCCAAACGTGGCACATCGGTTCCTACAATGAGCAGTTCTTC. V is TRBV3-1 and J is TRBJ2-1; D not certain. V dropped 2 bases and J dropped 1 base, with 15 bases sitting between them. CDR3 length equals 17 residues. Germline loops: CDR1 LGHDT, CDR2 YNNKEL (reference sequence).

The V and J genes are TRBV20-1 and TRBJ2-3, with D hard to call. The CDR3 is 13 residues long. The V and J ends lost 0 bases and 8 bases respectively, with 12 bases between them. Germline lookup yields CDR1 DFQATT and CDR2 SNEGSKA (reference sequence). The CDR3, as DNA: TGCAGTGCTAGAGAGGCTAGTTATGGTACGCAGTATTTT. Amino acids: CSAREASYGTQYF.

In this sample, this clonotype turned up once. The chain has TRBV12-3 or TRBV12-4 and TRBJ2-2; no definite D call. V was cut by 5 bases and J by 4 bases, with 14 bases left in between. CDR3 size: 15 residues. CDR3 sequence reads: CASSPPHPGTGELFF. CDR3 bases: TGTGCCAGCAGTCCTCCCCATCCCGGCACCGGGGAGCTGTTTTTT.

DNA of the CDR3: TGTGCCAGCAGCTTAAATCCTGGCACAGATACGCAGTATTTT. This sequence encodes CASSLNPGTDTQYF. This sequence joins TRBV7-3 and TRBJ2-3; D unresolved. CDR1 is SGHTA, CDR2 FQGTGA, per germline. Between the trimmed V and J ends, which lost 1 base and 1 base, there was a span of 6 bases. The CDR3 is made up of 14 amino acids.

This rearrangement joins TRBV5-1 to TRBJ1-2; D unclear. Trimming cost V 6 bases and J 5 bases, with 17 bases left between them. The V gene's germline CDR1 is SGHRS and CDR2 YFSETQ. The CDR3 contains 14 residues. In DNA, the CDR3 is TGCGCCAGCACGGCTTCCGTAACGGCTTATGGCTACACCTTC. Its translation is CASTASVTAYGYTF.

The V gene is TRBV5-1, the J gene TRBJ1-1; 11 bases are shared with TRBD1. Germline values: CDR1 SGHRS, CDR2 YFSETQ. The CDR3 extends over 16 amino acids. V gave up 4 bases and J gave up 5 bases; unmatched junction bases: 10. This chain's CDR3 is CASSPEDRGRWTEAFF. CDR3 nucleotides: TGCGCCAGCAGCCCAGAGGACAGGGGGCGCTGGACTGAAGCTTTCTTT. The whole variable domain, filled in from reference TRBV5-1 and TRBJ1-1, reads KAGVTQTPRYLIKTRGQQVTLSCSPISGHRSVSWYQQTPGQGLQFLFEYFSETQRNKGNFPGRFSGRQFSNSRSEMNVSTLELGDSALYLCASSPEDRGRWTEAFFGQGTRLTVV.

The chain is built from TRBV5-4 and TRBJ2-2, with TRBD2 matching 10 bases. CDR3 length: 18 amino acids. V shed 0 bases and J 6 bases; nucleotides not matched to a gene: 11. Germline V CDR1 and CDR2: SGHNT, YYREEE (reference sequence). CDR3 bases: TGTGCCAGCAGCTTGGGTGGGCTAGCGGGAGACGCCGCCGGGGAGCTGTTTTTT. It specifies CASSLGGLAGDAAGELFF.

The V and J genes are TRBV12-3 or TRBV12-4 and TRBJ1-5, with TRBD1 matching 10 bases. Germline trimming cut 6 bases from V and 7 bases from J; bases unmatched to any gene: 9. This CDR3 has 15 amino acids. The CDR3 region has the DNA TGTGCCAGCAGCTGGGACAGGGGTAGGAGACAGCCCCAGCATTTT. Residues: CASSWDRGRRQPQHF.

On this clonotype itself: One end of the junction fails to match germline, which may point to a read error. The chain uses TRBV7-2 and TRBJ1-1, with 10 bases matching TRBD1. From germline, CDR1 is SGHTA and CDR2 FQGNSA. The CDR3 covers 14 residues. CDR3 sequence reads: CASINVPGQGKKVF. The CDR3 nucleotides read TGTGCCAGCATCAACGTTCCGGGACAGGGGAAGAAGGTCTTT. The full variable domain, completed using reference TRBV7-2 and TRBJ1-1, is GAGVSQSPSNKVTEKGKDVELRCDPISGHTALYWYRQSLGQGLEFLIYFQGNSAPDKSGLPSDRFSAERTGGSVSTLTIQRTQQEDSAVYLCASINVPGQGKKVFGQGTRLTVV.